This entry lists 21 T cell receptor beta chains sequenced from one sample in a study of graft-versus-host responses after intestinal transplantation. The antigens these receptors bind are not known. The assay was immunoSEQ multiplex PCR, and TCRdb's table has in-frame clones only and misses some. The profile shows about 94,000 clones, 90% to 95% of them singletons. Specimen: unstimulated CD8+ T cells sorted from spleen or lymph node cells, collected before intestinal transplant. The receptors were gathered from a human donor who received an intestinal transplant.

The chain links TRBV18 to TRBJ1-1, with D unresolved. The CDR3 has 14 amino acids. Trimming left V 5 bases short and J 1 base short, with 11 bases between. Germline values: CDR1 KGHSH, CDR2 LQKENI. Here the CDR3 DNA reads TGTGCCAGCTCATTGGTGGGAGGGAACACTGAAGCTTTCTTT. As protein: CASSLVGGNTEAFF.

The V and J genes are TRBV11-2 and TRBJ2-1; 13 nucleotides line up with TRBD2. V was clipped by 1 base and J by 3 bases; unmatched bases: 9. The CDR3 sequence is 19 residues long. Germline CDR1 SGHAT, CDR2 FQNNGV. The chain's CDR3 is CASSLARPTSGRNYNEQFF. The CDR3, as DNA: TGTGCCAGCAGCTTAGCCCGACCGACTAGCGGGAGGAACTACAATGAGCAGTTCTTC.

The CDR3 nucleotides are TGTGCCAGTAGCGATGGGCAGCCAGTTGGGCCCCTCCACTTT. This sequence encodes CASSDGQPVGPLHF. This chain connects TRBV19 to TRBJ1-6; no clear D gene. Trimming took off 6 bases at V and 13 bases at J, with 19 bases between the two ends. The CDR3 contains 14 residues. Germline V lookup: CDR1 LNHDA, CDR2 SQIVND (reference sequence).

This chain connects TRBV4-1 to TRBJ2-5; TRBD2 aligns across 7 bases. V was clipped by 4 bases and J by 5 bases; unmatched bases: 10. The CDR3 is made up of 15 amino acids. The germline CDR1 and CDR2 sequences are MGHRA and YSYEKL. The DNA for the CDR3 is TGCGCCAGCAGCCCCCTTGGAGGGACTACGGAGACCCAGTACTTC. It codes for CASSPLGGTTETQYF.

The chain couples TRBV7-2 to TRBJ1-1; D unclear. V was shortened by 2 bases and J by 2 bases, with 3 bases between the two germline ends. The CDR3 sequence is 12 residues long. Per germline, CDR1 SGHTA and CDR2 FQGNSA. The CDR3 bases are TGTGCCAGCAGCTTAAGCAACACTGAAGCTTTCTTT. This sequence encodes CASSLSNTEAFF.

The chain combines TRBV4-2 with TRBJ2-7; 10 bases match TRBD2. Germline V gene lookup returns CDR1 LGHNA and CDR2 YNFKEQ. Losses at the gene ends were 3 bases for V and 4 bases for J; bases not matched to a gene: 9. This CDR3 region has 16 residues. This CDR3 reads CASSQFLAGEAYEQYF. In DNA, the CDR3 is TGTGCCAGCAGCCAGTTCCTAGCGGGAGAAGCGTACGAGCAGTACTTC.

The rearrangement uses TRBV7-8 and TRBJ2-7; 8 positions agree with TRBD1. The length of the CDR3 is 14 residues. The junction had 5 bases not matched to a gene; V was cut back by 4 bases and J by 3 bases. The germline V gene has CDR1 SGHVS and CDR2 FQNEAQ. CDR3 bases: TGTGCCAGCAGCTCGACAGGGGAATACTACGAGCAGTACTTC. It is translated as CASSSTGEYYEQYF.

The CDR3 region is CASSLGGAAFF. Written as DNA, the CDR3 is TGTGCCAGCAGCTTGGGGGGGGCAGCTTTCTTT. The J gene is TRBJ1-1, the V gene TRBV25-1, with D possibly TRBD1 on 6 matching bases. The CDR3 is made up of 11 amino acids. The germline V gene has CDR1 MGHDK and CDR2 SYGVNS. Trimming pared 6 bases from V and 10 bases from J, leaving 12 bases between.

The J gene is TRBJ1-3, the V gene TRBV30, with D perhaps TRBD1 (5 bases). Trimming removed 4 bases at V and 2 bases at J, with 6 bases between. The germline V gene has CDR1 GTSNPN and CDR2 SVGIG (reference sequence). This CDR3 comprises 12 residues. The CDR3 loop reads CAWTGTGNTIYF. DNA of the CDR3: TGTGCCTGGACAGGGACTGGAAACACCATATATTTT.

The chain links TRBV6-1 to TRBJ1-6; D uncertain. V dropped 0 bases and J dropped 0 bases, with 9 bases sitting between them. The CDR3 loop spans 17 amino acids. Germline V lookup: CDR1 MNHNS, CDR2 SASEGT. CDR3 sequence: CASSEAGISSYNSPLHF. In DNA form, the CDR3 reads TGTGCCAGCAGTGAAGCCGGTATTAGCTCCTATAATTCACCCCTCCACTTT.

This clone has just one count. This chain uses TRBV4-1 with TRBJ2-3; no reliable D call. This CDR3 has 17 residues. Germline V gene data show CDR1 as MGHRA and CDR2 as YSYEKL. The V end was cut by 0 bases, the J end by 2 bases, with 15 bases between. The CDR3 protein is CASSQDLQRPTTDTQYF. CDR3 nucleotides: TGCGCCAGCAGCCAAGATCTGCAGCGTCCGACCACAGATACGCAGTATTTT.

The chain links TRBV7-9 to TRBJ2-7, with D unclear. The CDR3 contains 16 residues. CDR1 SEHNR and CDR2 FQNEAQ come from the germline V gene (reference sequence). The V end lost 3 bases, the J end lost 0 bases, and 15 bases lay between the germline ends. The CDR3 nucleotides read TGTGCCAGCAGCTTCGAGACCCAGACGGGCTCCTACGAGCAGTACTTC. The encoded protein is CASSFETQTGSYEQYF. The full variable domain, its missing parts supplied by reference TRBV7-9 and TRBJ2-7, is DTGVSQNPRHKITKRGQNVTFRCDPISEHNRLYWYRQTLGQGPEFLTYFQNEAQLEKSRLLSDRFSAERPKGSFSTLEIQRTEQGDSAMYLCASSFETQTGSYEQYFGPGTRLTVT.

The genes are TRBV9 and TRBJ2-3; no reliable D call. Germline V gene lookup returns CDR1 SGDLS and CDR2 YYNGEE. This CDR3 spans 15 amino acids. V shed 0 bases and J shed 5 bases, with 13 bases lying between them. This CDR3 reads CASSVGETARDTQYF. The CDR3 region has the DNA TGTGCCAGCAGCGTAGGCGAAACTGCGAGAGATACGCAGTATTTT.

The V call is TRBV7-9, the J call TRBJ2-1; TRBD1 might be the D (5 bases). Per the germline V gene, CDR1 is SEHNR and CDR2 is FQNEAQ (reference sequence). CDR3 length: 13 amino acids. V was shortened by 6 bases and J by 4 bases, with 10 bases between the two germline ends. The CDR3 coding sequence is TGTGCCAGCAGTTCCCGACAGTACAATGAGCAGTTCTTC. Its translation: CASSSRQYNEQFF.

The gene calls are TRBV11-2 and TRBJ1-5, with unresolved D. Germline CDR1 and CDR2: SGHAT and FQNNGV. The CDR3 is 15 residues long. V lost 5 bases and J 7 bases, leaving 18 bases between the germline ends. CDR3 in DNA: TGTGCCAGCAGCCAGGACGTTTTCGGAGGACAGCCCCAGCATTTT. Protein: CASSQDVFGGQPQHF.

V gene TRBV6-5 combines with J gene TRBJ2-7; 7 bases match TRBD2. The CDR3 consists of 13 residues. J gave up 2 bases and V 2 bases, and 0 bases lay outside the gene matches. Germline V gives CDR1 MNHEY, CDR2 SVGAGI. Here the CDR3 reads CASSYGTTYEQYF. In nucleotides, the CDR3 is TGTGCCAGCAGTTACGGGACTACCTACGAGCAGTACTTC.

The chain uses TRBV30 and TRBJ1-1; 10 nucleotides agree with TRBD1. The CDR3 spans 18 residues. Germline lookup yields CDR1 GTSNPN and CDR2 SVGIG (reference sequence). With V trimmed by 3 bases and J by 1 base, 14 bases remained unmatched. This CDR3 reads CAWSVTGDRGISNTEAFF. The CDR3 nucleotides are TGTGCCTGGAGCGTAACGGGGGACAGGGGCATTTCGAACACTGAAGCTTTCTTT.

This clone was detected only a few times. The rearrangement uses TRBV6-5 and TRBJ1-2, with D possibly matching TRBD1 (6 bases). The CDR3 runs to 14 residues. The V gene's germline CDR1 is MNHEY and CDR2 SVGAGI. Between the trimmed V and J ends, which lost 1 base and 8 bases, there was a span of 14 bases. CDR3 amino acids: CASSYLGGAVGYTF. In DNA, the CDR3 is TGTGCCAGCAGTTACTTGGGGGGGGCCGTCGGCTACACCTTC.

The chain links TRBV9 to TRBJ2-7, with D perhaps TRBD1 (6 bases). Trimming stripped 0 bases from V and 4 bases from J, with 11 bases between. CDR3 length equals 14 residues. Germline V gene lookup returns CDR1 SGDLS and CDR2 YYNGEE. DNA for the CDR3: TGTGCCAGCAGCGTAGCCGAGGGGGAGTACGAGCAGTACTTC. Amino acids: CASSVAEGEYEQYF.

This clone was observed a single time. This chain uses TRBV7-2 with TRBJ2-7; TRBD1 matches 7 bases. The CDR3 has 13 amino acids. J lost 2 bases, V lost 6 bases, and 4 bases had no gene match. Germline V gene sequence: CDR1 SGHTA, CDR2 FQGNSA. The CDR3 reads CASSYGTAYEQYF. In DNA, the CDR3 is TGTGCCAGCAGTTACGGGACAGCCTACGAGCAGTACTTC.

The rearrangement uses TRBV4-1 and TRBJ1-2, with TRBD1 matching over 7 bases. The germline CDR1 and CDR2 sequences are MGHRA and YSYEKL. After removal of 4 bases from V and 2 bases from J, the junction contained 10 bases not matched to a gene. The CDR3 has 16 amino acids. CDR3 coding DNA: TGCGCCAGCAGCCCAACCCCGGGACAGAGAAACTATGGCTACACCTTC. This translates into CASSPTPGQRNYGYTF.